A single sample is the source of the 29 T cell receptor beta chains below, sequenced in a study of cytomegalovirus exposure and HLA in healthy donors. Sequencing used immunoSEQ multiplex PCR; TCRdb keeps in-frame clones, though not all of them. This table has 250,000 or so clones, about 87% appearing once. Sequenced sample: PBMCs. These receptors were collected from a man between 18 and 35 years old in good health and CMV-seronegative.

This chain uses TRBV4-3 with TRBJ1-1, with D tentatively TRBD1 (6 bases). Germline V gene data show CDR1 as LGHNA and CDR2 as YSLEER. Trimming stripped 0 bases from V and 5 bases from J, with 16 bases between. The CDR3 consists of 16 residues. CDR3 region: CASSQDWGGPVTEAFF. For the CDR3, the DNA is TGCGCCAGCAGCCAAGATTGGGGGGGCCCGGTTACTGAAGCTTTCTTT.

The V call is TRBV4-2, the J call TRBJ2-7, with a tentative D call TRBD2 (6 bases). The CDR3 has 17 residues. Looked up from germline, CDR1 is LGHNA and CDR2 is YNFKEQ. V dropped 0 bases and J dropped 0 bases, with 15 bases sitting between them. The CDR3 nucleotides are TGTGCCAGCAGCCAAGATTACGGGGGAGACATCTCCTACGAGCAGTACTTC. Amino acid sequence: CASSQDYGGDISYEQYF.

The genes are TRBV28 and TRBJ2-5; TRBD1 might be the D (5 bases). Looked up from germline, CDR1 is MDHEN and CDR2 is SYDVKM. The V end lost 2 bases, the J end lost 2 bases, and 6 bases lay between the germline ends. The CDR3 totals 13 residues. The CDR3, as DNA: TGTGCCAGCAGTTTAAGGGGTCAAGAGACCCAGTACTTC. Protein product: CASSLRGQETQYF. Complete variable domain (other parts from reference TRBV28 and TRBJ2-5): DVKVTQSSRYLVKRTGEKVFLECVQDMDHENMFWYRQDPGLGLRLIYFSYDVKMKEKGDIPEGYSVSREKKERFSLILESASTNQTSMYLCASSLRGQETQYFGPGTRLLVL.

The CDR3 bases are TGTGCCAGCAGTACTAGCGGGACCGGGGAGCTGTTTTTT. Residues: CASSTSGTGELFF. The chain recombines TRBV6-4 with TRBJ2-2; TRBD2 agrees at 9 bases. The CDR3 is 13 residues long. J was trimmed by 5 bases and V by 5 bases; bases with no gene match: 0. Germline CDR1 is MRHNA and CDR2 is SNTAGT.

This chain links TRBV11-2 with TRBJ2-7; D might be TRBD1 (6 bases). V lost 2 bases and J 2 bases, leaving 10 bases between the germline ends. Germline assignment: CDR1 SGHAT and CDR2 FQNNGV. This CDR3 has 14 amino acids. The CDR3 sequence: CASSLMGTPYEQYF. CDR3 DNA sequence: TGTGCCAGCAGCTTAATGGGGACACCCTACGAGCAGTACTTC.

The chain links TRBV5-5 to TRBJ1-2, with a tentative D call TRBD1 (5 bases). The germline V gene encodes CDR1 SGHKS and CDR2 YYEKEE (reference sequence). This CDR3 has 12 amino acids. Trimming pared 4 bases from V and 12 bases from J, leaving 16 bases between. As DNA, the CDR3 is TGTGCCAGCAGCCGGGGGTTGAGGGGAGACACCTTC. Translation: CASSRGLRGDTF.

The genes are TRBV29-1 and TRBJ1-1; tentative D call: TRBD1 (6 bases). With 7 bases removed from V and 4 bases from J, the gap between germline ends came to 10 bases. Per germline, CDR1 SQVTM and CDR2 ANQGSEA. The CDR3 sequence is 11 residues long. This CDR3 reads CSGRGATEAFF. The CDR3 DNA follows: TGCAGCGGCAGGGGCGCCACTGAAGCTTTCTTT. Full variable domain (outside the CDR3, taken from reference TRBV29-1 and TRBJ1-1): SAVISQKPSRDICQRGTSLTIQCQVDSQVTMMFWYRQQPGQSLTLIATANQGSEATYESGFVIDKFPISRPNLTFSTLTVSNMSPEDSSIYLCSGRGATEAFFGQGTRLTVV.

This chain connects TRBV5-1 to TRBJ2-1; D may be TRBD2 (7 bases). The length of the CDR3 is 15 residues. Germline assignment: CDR1 SGHRS and CDR2 YFSETQ. V lost 0 bases to trimming and J lost 7 bases, with 14 bases between them. CDR3 amino acids: CASSLVAGALNEQFF. CDR3 DNA: TGCGCCAGCAGCTTGGTGGCGGGGGCGCTGAATGAGCAGTTCTTC.

This clone was counted a few times. The chain couples TRBV4-3 to TRBJ1-6; 11 nucleotides match TRBD1. V shed 3 bases, J shed 7 bases, and the junction held 2 bases outside the gene matches. CDR3 length: 15 amino acids. CDR1 is LGHNA and CDR2 is YSLEER in the germline V gene. The CDR3 is CASSQGDRGNSPLHF. CDR3 nucleotide sequence: TGCGCCAGCAGCCAGGGGGACAGGGGGAATTCACCCCTCCACTTT.

For this clone: Other DNA sequences from this sample encode an identical CDR3 as well. The chain carries TRBV11-2 and TRBJ2-7, with 8 nucleotides matching TRBD1. This CDR3 contains 13 residues. Germline V gives CDR1 SGHAT, CDR2 FQNNGV. The V segment lost 5 bases and the J segment 3 bases; nucleotides outside the gene matches: 3. As DNA, the CDR3 is TGTGCCAGCAGCCTGGGACAGGTCTACGAGCAGTACTTC. Translated, it gives CASSLGQVYEQYF.

J is TRBJ1-2 and V is TRBV9, with D perhaps matching TRBD1 (6 bases). The V end was cut by 10 bases, the J end by 4 bases, with 14 bases between. Per the germline V gene, CDR1 is SGDLS and CDR2 is YYNGEE. This CDR3 is 12 amino acids long. The CDR3 loop reads CAGPGGGYGYTF. DNA for the CDR3: TGTGCCGGGCCGGGAGGGGGCTATGGCTACACCTTC.

This chain links TRBV5-1 with TRBJ2-7; D may be TRBD2 (6 bases). Germline-derived CDR1 and CDR2 are SGHRS and YFSETQ. This CDR3 contains 14 residues. V shed 6 bases and J shed 3 bases, with 16 bases lying between them. CDR3 sequence reads: CASTTRLGGYEQYF. CDR3 DNA: TGCGCCAGCACTACCCGCTTGGGAGGCTACGAGCAGTACTTC.

The genes are TRBV19 and TRBJ2-7, with D possibly matching TRBD1 (6 bases). The V gene lost 9 bases and the J gene lost 3 bases, with 15 bases spanning the gap. The CDR3 runs to 13 residues. Germline V gene data show CDR1 as LNHDA and CDR2 as SQIVND (reference sequence). The CDR3, as DNA: TGTGCCAGCCAAGAGACAGGCTTCTACGAGCAGTACTTC. It yields the protein CASQETGFYEQYF.

This clone showed up just a few times. This rearrangement joins TRBV2 to TRBJ2-7, with TRBD1 matching 9 bases. Germline CDR1 reads SNHLY; CDR2 reads FYNNEI. The CDR3 contains 12 residues. Trimming removed 11 bases from V and 7 bases from J; junction bases left unmatched: 9. The CDR3 loop is CAGGQGLGEQYF. DNA of the CDR3: TGTGCCGGAGGACAGGGGTTAGGGGAGCAGTACTTC. Together with reference TRBV2 and TRBJ2-7, the CDR3 gives the full variable domain: EPEVTQTPSHQVTQMGQEVILRCVPISNHLYFYWYRQILGQKVEFLVSFYNNEISEKSEIFDDQFSVERPDGSNFTLKIRSTKLEDSAMYFCAGGQGLGEQYFGPGTRLTVT.

The chain carries TRBV28 and TRBJ1-2, with 7 nucleotides matching TRBD1. CDR1 and CDR2 from the germline V gene are MDHEN and SYDVKM. This CDR3 has 16 amino acids. V was pared by 6 bases and J by 4 bases, with 14 bases of the junction left unmatched. The CDR3 DNA reads TGTGCCAGCAGACTGGGGACAGCTAATCTATCCTATGGCTACACCTTC. Encoded protein: CASRLGTANLSYGYTF.

This CDR3 is CASSPGQGHYEQYF. As DNA, the CDR3 is TGTGCCAGCAGCCCGGGACAGGGTCACTACGAGCAGTACTTC. This chain connects TRBV9 to TRBJ2-7; 9 bases are shared with TRBD1. The V gene's germline CDR1 is SGDLS and CDR2 YYNGEE. The CDR3 length is 14 residues. V lost 4 bases to trimming and J lost 3 bases; unmatched junction nucleotides: 5.

This rearrangement joins TRBV30 to TRBJ1-5; D not resolved. Germline assignment: CDR1 GTSNPN and CDR2 SVGIG (reference sequence). Trimming took 0 bases from V and 5 from J, leaving 8 bases between them. The CDR3 sequence is 13 residues long. As DNA, the CDR3 is TGTGCCTGGAGTGTGGTCGGGGATCAGCCCCAGCATTTT. Encoded protein: CAWSVVGDQPQHF.

This clone appeared once. The genes are TRBV27 and TRBJ2-5; TRBD2 aligns across 9 bases. The CDR3 spans 15 residues. J was trimmed by 3 bases and V by 6 bases; bases with no gene match: 8. CDR1 is MNHEY, CDR2 SMNVEV, per germline (reference sequence). This CDR3 is CASRPLIAGEETQYF. The CDR3 nucleotides are TGTGCCAGCAGACCTCTAATAGCGGGAGAAGAGACCCAGTACTTC.

This rearrangement joins TRBV28 to TRBJ1-2; tentatively, D is TRBD1 (5 bases). Trimming took 5 bases from V and 8 from J, leaving 24 bases between them. CDR3 length: 16 amino acids. CDR1 and CDR2 from the germline V gene are MDHEN and SYDVKM. The chain's CDR3 is CASSPPAGQGLSGYTF. DNA of the CDR3: TGTGCCAGCAGTCCTCCGGCGGGGCAGGGCTTAAGCGGCTACACCTTC.

The sample holds one count of this clone. The V call is TRBV19, the J call TRBJ1-6; 7 bases line up with TRBD1. V shed 3 bases and J 9 bases; nucleotides not matched to a gene: 5. The germline gives CDR1 LNHDA, CDR2 SQIVND (reference sequence). The CDR3 consists of 14 residues. The DNA for the CDR3 is TGTGCCAGTAGTATCGGGACAGAGGGTTCACCCCTCCACTTT. This gives the protein CASSIGTEGSPLHF.

The gene calls are TRBV6-5 and TRBJ2-6; no reliable D call. Looked up from germline, CDR1 is MNHEY and CDR2 is SVGAGI. V dropped 5 bases and J dropped 0 bases, with 5 bases sitting between them. This CDR3 contains 14 residues. The CDR3 protein is CASSPSSGANVLTF. The CDR3 DNA is TGTGCCAGCAGTCCGAGCTCTGGGGCCAACGTCCTGACTTTC.

The chain carries TRBV9 and TRBJ2-2; maybe TRBD1 (6 bases). The V gene lost 3 bases and the J gene lost 6 bases, with 12 bases spanning the gap. The CDR3 is 14 amino acids. Germline CDR1 reads SGDLS; CDR2 reads YYNGEE. For the CDR3, the DNA is TGTGCCAGCAGCGCCCAGGGGATGGCCGGGGAGCTGTTTTTT. Translating it yields CASSAQGMAGELFF. Variable domain in full (rest from reference TRBV9 and TRBJ2-2): DSGVTQTPKHLITATGQRVTLRCSPRSGDLSVYWYQQSLDQGLQFLIQYYNGEERAKGNILERFSAQQFPDLHSELNLSSLELGDSALYFCASSAQGMAGELFFGEGSRLTVL.

V gene TRBV5-1 combines with J gene TRBJ1-1; 8 nucleotides line up with TRBD1. Trimming at V came to 4 bases and at J to 1 base, leaving 6 bases not matched to a gene. In germline, CDR1 is SGHRS, CDR2 YFSETQ. This CDR3 region has 15 residues. The CDR3 DNA follows: TGCGCCAGCAGCGCCATAACAGGGGGGAACACTGAAGCTTTCTTT. Translation gives CASSAITGGNTEAFF.

V and J are TRBV7-9 and TRBJ2-2, with D possibly matching TRBD2 (5 bases). V shed 8 bases and J shed 4 bases, with 14 bases lying between them. Germline V lookup: CDR1 SEHNR, CDR2 FQNEAQ (reference sequence). This CDR3 spans 14 amino acids. DNA for the CDR3: TGTGCCAGCCCTAGATGGGAGCCCACCGGGGAGCTGTTTTTT. Its translation is CASPRWEPTGELFF.

The chain employs TRBV20-1 and TRBJ2-7; TRBD1 might be the D (6 bases). Per germline, CDR1 DFQATT and CDR2 SNEGSKA (reference sequence). V was clipped by 4 bases and J by 4 bases, with 8 bases between them. The length of the CDR3 is 11 residues. The CDR3 sequence: CSATGAYEQYF. The CDR3 DNA reads as TGCAGTGCTACAGGGGCATACGAGCAGTACTTC.

This chain joins TRBV6-5 and TRBJ1-5, with D perhaps TRBD1 (5 bases). Trimming pared 5 bases from V and 7 bases from J, leaving 9 bases between. The germline gives CDR1 MNHEY, CDR2 SVGAGI. The CDR3 is made up of 12 amino acids. The chain's CDR3 is CASSTGRQPQHF. As DNA, the CDR3 is TGTGCCAGCAGTACAGGACGGCAGCCCCAGCATTTT.

The chain employs TRBV6-5 and TRBJ1-1; D is undetermined. CDR1 is MNHEY and CDR2 is SVGAGI in the germline V gene. V dropped 2 bases and J dropped 5 bases, with 9 bases sitting between them. The CDR3 has 13 residues. The CDR3 DNA reads TGTGCCAGCAGTTACAGCGGCGGTACTGAAGCTTTCTTT. This codes for CASSYSGGTEAFF.

This clone came up once. V is TRBV4-3 and J is TRBJ2-5; a possible D gene is TRBD2 (5 bases). CDR1 and CDR2 (germline): LGHNA, YSLEER. V was pared by 0 bases and J by 0 bases, with 8 bases between. The CDR3 has 15 amino acids. The CDR3 nucleotides read TGCGCCAGCAGCCAAGATACGGGGTACCAAGAGACCCAGTACTTC. As protein: CASSQDTGYQETQYF.

CDR3 sequence (DNA): TGTGCCAGCAGCGACCCCAGGGGACGCCCTTCCAATGAGCAGTTCTTC. Encoded protein: CASSDPRGRPSNEQFF. The rearrangement uses TRBV9 and TRBJ2-1; D may be TRBD1 (6 bases). The CDR3 totals 16 residues. Per the germline V gene, CDR1 is SGDLS and CDR2 is YYNGEE. V was clipped by 3 bases and J by 6 bases, with 19 bases between them.